The clone carrying this T cell receptor beta chain has only a few counts. Its target is unknown. The data are from a study of CD8 T cells in ankylosing spondylitis. Findings and caveats of the study: Made up of about eight highly homologous variants, a TCR beta motif appeared characteristic of ankylosing spondylitis blood. Past research had described some motif variants in reactive arthritis synovial fluid and blood. Clones linked to disease were reported to show significant enrichment in matched ankylosing spondylitis synovial fluid. Clones that were linked to disease were CD8+ and were relatively rare in peripheral blood.

The CDR3 has 16 residues. Losses at the gene ends were 4 bases for V and 7 bases for J; bases not matched to a gene: 10. The germline CDR1 and CDR2 sequences are SGHTA and FQGNSA. Quantitative 5'-RACE with molecular barcodes produced the TCR beta libraries. TCRdb re-called the 5' RACE reads through MiXCR, storing one row per CDR3 protein. The sample shows around 770,000 distinct CDR3 sequences, roughly 19% of them seen only once. The receptor comes from a male donor with ankylosing spondylitis. Sequencing was done on a sample of blood, either unsorted or a sorted T cell fraction (not recorded which). The chain is built from TRBV7-2 and TRBJ1-6; 7 bases fit TRBD1. CDR3 nucleotide sequence: TGTGCCAGCAGCTCAAGACAGGGACTCAGGAATTCACCCCTCCACTTT. As protein: CASSSRQGLRNSPLHF.